This entry is about one T cell receptor (beta chain). Per germline, CDR1 SGHRS and CDR2 YFSETQ. CDR3 length equals 17 residues. Blood (less than 2.6 ml) was collected from every donor individually. This sample was taken from a study of monozygotic twins with inflammatory bowel disease. Each of TCRalpha and TCRbeta cDNA went through two nested PCRs, lasting approximately 16 and 10 cycles. With the 5' RACE reads reprocessed, TCRdb shows one record per CDR3 protein and no DNA. This listing includes roughly 100,000 distinct CDR3 sequences. Sequencing was done on a sample of blood. The rearrangement uses TRBV5-1 and TRBJ2-2; there is no DNA to check the TCRdb D call of TRBD2. This clonotype originated in a human donor with ulcerative colitis or Crohn's disease, or a healthy co-twin of an affected twin (not recorded which). The CDR3 reads CASSPDLAGGSPGELFF.